One and the same sample provided the 10 T cell receptor beta chains below, sequenced in a study of technical replicates of blood from a handful of donors. Some clones are missing from TCRdb's copy, which holds only in-frame ones; the method was immunoSEQ multiplex PCR. The table records about 81,000 clones, nearly 97% of them present only once. Material: T cells isolated from PBMCs. The receptors here all came from a human donor in good health.

The genes are TRBV11-2 and TRBJ2-1, with a tentative D call TRBD1 (5 bases). CDR3 size: 16 residues. Germline-derived CDR1 and CDR2 are SGHAT and FQNNGV. With 1 base removed from V and 4 bases from J, the gap between germline ends came to 14 bases. CDR3 DNA: TGTGCCAGCAGCTTAGGACGGTGGGGCAGGTACAATGAGCAGTTCTTC. This sequence encodes CASSLGRWGRYNEQFF.

This clone came up once. This rearrangement joins TRBV30 to TRBJ1-1; perhaps TRBD1 as D (5 bases). Deletions cut 4 bases from V and 3 bases from J, with 6 bases between. The germline CDR1 and CDR2 sequences are GTSNPN and SVGIG (reference sequence). This CDR3 is built from 11 residues. CDR3 residues: CAWTGHTEAFF. The CDR3 bases are TGTGCCTGGACAGGGCACACTGAAGCTTTCTTT.

This chain links TRBV30 with TRBJ1-1; D might be TRBD1 (5 bases). The germline CDR1 and CDR2 sequences are GTSNPN and SVGIG (reference sequence). The CDR3 sequence is 14 residues long. V gave up 3 bases and J gave up 2 bases, with 13 bases separating them. Here the CDR3 reads CAWSPRDLNTEAFF. The CDR3 nucleotides are TGTGCCTGGAGCCCCAGGGATTTAAACACTGAAGCTTTCTTT.

This chain links TRBV7-8 with TRBJ1-3, with unresolved D. Trimming pared 0 bases from V and 2 bases from J, leaving 8 bases between. The CDR3 length is 15 residues. Looked up from germline, CDR1 is SGHVS and CDR2 is FQNEAQ. CDR3 DNA sequence: TGTGCCAGCAGCTTAGCGGGAGGGACTGGAAACACCATATATTTT. Translating gives CASSLAGGTGNTIYF.

The rearrangement links TRBV10-3 to TRBJ1-3; 9 positions match TRBD1. The ends lost 0 bases at V and 5 bases at J; junction bases unmatched: 8. CDR3 length: 17 amino acids. Germline V gene lookup returns CDR1 ENHRY and CDR2 SYGVKD. As DNA, the CDR3 is TGTGCCATCAGTGAGTCCGATTCCGGGACAGGGAGAAACACCATATATTTT. Protein product: CAISESDSGTGRNTIYF.

The chain joins TRBV27 to TRBJ1-2; D ambiguous. Germline-derived CDR1 and CDR2 are MNHEY and SMNVEV (reference sequence). Trimming pared 7 bases from V and 4 bases from J, leaving 13 bases between. CDR3 length: 13 residues. The CDR3 protein is CASKDISSYGYTF. CDR3 nucleotides: TGTGCCAGCAAGGATATCTCTAGCTATGGCTACACCTTC.

The V and J genes are TRBV19 and TRBJ2-2; TRBD1 matches 9 bases. CDR1 is LNHDA and CDR2 is SQIVND in the germline V gene (reference sequence). V trimming: 6 bases; J trimming: 5 bases; junction bases outside the gene matches: 4. This CDR3 is 14 amino acids long. CDR3 region: CASSRTGVTGELFF. The CDR3 region has the DNA TGTGCCAGTAGCAGGACAGGGGTTACCGGGGAGCTGTTTTTT.

The chain is built from TRBV27 and TRBJ1-1; D is possibly TRBD1 (5 bases). The CDR3 extends over 15 amino acids. V lost 6 bases and J lost 0, with 14 bases in between. Germline loops: CDR1 MNHEY, CDR2 SMNVEV (reference sequence). CDR3 residues: CASRSSRQMNTEAFF. Written as DNA, the CDR3 is TGTGCCAGCAGAAGCTCTAGACAGATGAACACTGAAGCTTTCTTT.

This rearrangement joins TRBV4-3 to TRBJ2-3; D ambiguous. This CDR3 spans 16 amino acids. V was clipped by 1 base and J by 1 base, with 12 bases between them. Germline CDR1 and CDR2: LGHNA and YSLEER. The CDR3 DNA sequence: TGCGCCAGCAGCCAAGTCTACCTATCGGGCACAGATACGCAGTATTTT. Translating it yields CASSQVYLSGTDTQYF.

The chain carries TRBV7-9 and TRBJ2-2; TRBD1 aligns across 10 bases. The germline V gene encodes CDR1 SEHNR and CDR2 FQNEAQ (reference sequence). The trim removed 8 bases at V and 3 bases at J, leaving 6 bases unmatched. This CDR3 is built from 15 residues. The CDR3 DNA reads TGTGCCAGCGACCCGACAGGGGGCTACACCGGGGAGCTGTTTTTT. Its translation is CASDPTGGYTGELFF.